This T cell receptor beta chain emerged from a study of blood T cell repertoires in COVID-19. Study context: Samples came from the United States, Italy and Spain, spanning acute and convalescent COVID-19. T cells, B-cell-depleted T cells, or PBMCs provided the cDNA or gDNA that served as material.

The protocol was immunoSEQ multiplex PCR, while the TCRdb copy is restricted to in-frame clones and leaves out a portion. The sample gives under 400,000 clones, 65% to 90% of which show up once; approximately 4.4% is in the top ten. The V and J ends lost 6 bases and 3 bases, in that order; junction bases with no gene match: 3. The CDR3 has 15 residues. The germline CDR1 and CDR2 sequences are ENHRY and SYGVKD. In terms of age and location, participants ranged from about 18 to 90 years and lived in about 25 US areas. V and J are TRBV10-3 and TRBJ2-2, with 11 bases aligning to TRBD2. Sequenced: PBMCs or T cells enriched from blood (not recorded which). The TCR was taken from a middle-aged woman with acute COVID-19. The CDR3 loop reads CAISGLAGDTGELFF. The CDR3 DNA reads TGTGCCATCAGCGGACTAGCGGGCGACACCGGGGAGCTGTTTTTT.